Following are 5 T cell receptor beta chains from one sample sequenced in a study of blood T cell repertoires in COVID-19. TCRdb's copy holds only in-frame clones and misses some; the assay was immunoSEQ multiplex PCR. This table has around 130,000 clones, roughly 82% appearing once. The sequencing sample was made of peripheral blood. Receptors originate from a human donor in a cohort sampled during active COVID-19.

The rearrangement uses TRBV5-1 and TRBJ2-5; 9 bases line up with TRBD1. The CDR3 loop spans 15 amino acids. Losses at the gene ends were 4 bases for V and 6 bases for J; bases not matched to a gene: 10. Germline values: CDR1 SGHRS, CDR2 YFSETQ. The CDR3 here is CASSPRDRVSKTQYF. DNA for the CDR3: TGCGCCAGCAGCCCCCGGGACAGGGTATCCAAGACCCAGTACTTC. The entire variable domain, with the rest obtained from reference TRBV5-1 and TRBJ2-5, is as follows: KAGVTQTPRYLIKTRGQQVTLSCSPISGHRSVSWYQQTPGQGLQFLFEYFSETQRNKGNFPGRFSGRQFSNSRSEMNVSTLELGDSALYLCASSPRDRVSKTQYFGPGTRLLVL.

CDR3 sequence (DNA): TGTGCCAGCAGCTACGTGTACATCGGACACCACACTGAAGCTTTCTTT. Translating it yields CASSYVYIGHHTEAFF. The chain combines TRBV11-2 with TRBJ1-1; possible D gene TRBD1, 5 bases. Per the germline V gene, CDR1 is SGHAT and CDR2 is FQNNGV. V shed 4 bases and J shed 3 bases, with 18 bases lying between them. This CDR3 is 16 amino acids long. Full variable domain (outside the CDR3, taken from reference TRBV11-2 and TRBJ1-1): EAGVAQSPRYKIIEKRQSVAFWCNPISGHATLYWYQQILGQGPKLLIQFQNNGVVDDSQLPKDRFSAERLKGVDSTLKIQPAKLEDSAVYLCASSYVYIGHHTEAFFGQGTRLTVV.

The V gene is TRBV5-1, the J gene TRBJ2-3; 9 nucleotides agree with TRBD2. Germline CDR1 is SGHRS and CDR2 is YFSETQ. This CDR3 comprises 16 residues. V was pared by 2 bases and J by 4 bases, with 8 bases of the junction left unmatched. The CDR3 region has the DNA TGCGCCAGCAGCTTCCTACCGGGACTAGCATCAGATACGCAGTATTTT. It encodes CASSFLPGLASDTQYF.

This chain connects TRBV15 to TRBJ1-1; D gene uncertain. This CDR3 spans 16 amino acids. The germline V gene encodes CDR1 LNHNV and CDR2 YYDKDF (reference sequence). Trimming took off 0 bases at V and 0 bases at J, with 11 bases between the two ends. The DNA for the CDR3 is TGTGCCACCAGCAGAGATCTAATGGTCATGAACACTGAAGCTTTCTTT. It specifies CATSRDLMVMNTEAFF.

V is TRBV7-2 and J is TRBJ2-2, with 12 bases fitting TRBD2. Germline V lookup: CDR1 SGHTA, CDR2 FQGNSA. Trimming cost V 5 bases and J 5 bases; bases outside gene matches: 3. This CDR3 has 15 amino acids. CDR3 bases: TGTGCCAGCAGCGTCGGGACTAGCGGGACCGGGGAGCTGTTTTTT. Protein product: CASSVGTSGTGELFF. Filled out from reference TRBV7-2 and TRBJ2-2, the complete variable domain reads GAGVSQSPSNKVTEKGKDVELRCDPISGHTALYWYRQSLGQGLEFLIYFQGNSAPDKSGLPSDRFSAERTGGSVSTLTIQRTQQEDSAVYLCASSVGTSGTGELFFGEGSRLTVL.